The clone carrying this TCR beta chain has at least ten counts. Its specificity is not known. Individual cDNA molecules received unique molecular identifiers during library preparation. TCRdb processed the 5' RACE reads anew with MiXCR; each CDR3 protein has one entry. The table lists under 100,000 distinct CDR3 sequences, 12% to 15% of them singletons. The data were obtained in a study of early T cells in non-severe SARS-CoV-2 infection. Study details: Sequencing was performed on bulk RNA from unsorted whole blood, leaving chains unpaired.

Trimming shortened V by 2 bases and J by 2 bases, and 7 bases separated the two germline ends. Germline assignment: CDR1 SGHRS and CDR2 YFSETQ. This CDR3 is 13 amino acids long. Study-wide points: Anti-spike CD8 specificities were favored by VDJdb matching, whose results missed private and CD4 specificities.

This sequence was found in an adult who was a healthcare worker with PCR-confirmed SARS-CoV-2 infection or an uninfected control (not recorded which). The specimen was whole blood. The J gene is TRBJ1-2, the V gene TRBV5-1, with no clear D. The CDR3 DNA is TGCGCCAGCAGCTTTGGGCAGAACTATGGCTACACCTTC. Its protein product is CASSFGQNYGYTF.